Below are 3 T cell receptor beta chains sequenced from a single sample in a study of T-cell memory formation after mild COVID-19. TCRdb reprocessed the 5' RACE reads with MiXCR, giving one entry per CDR3 protein. The data show fewer than 350,000 distinct CDR3 sequences, approximately 8.4% seen once. The sample was PBMCs or a T cell subset sorted from them (not recorded which). These receptors came from a young man who had mild COVID-19 (a few samples of this study predate the infection). Cell type and time point are not known.

This clonotype was seen many times. The chain combines TRBV7-3 with TRBJ2-1; D possibly corresponds to TRBD2 (5 bases). Germline V lookup: CDR1 SGHTA, CDR2 FQGTGA. Trimming pared 3 bases from V and 7 bases from J, leaving 13 bases between. The CDR3 length is 14 residues. For the CDR3, the DNA is TGTGCCAGCAGCTTGACGGGGAGCCGGAATGAGCAGTTCTTC. Translated, it gives CASSLTGSRNEQFF. Full variable domain (outside the CDR3, taken from reference TRBV7-3 and TRBJ2-1): GAGVSQTPSNKVTEKGKYVELRCDPISGHTALYWYRQSLGQGPEFLIYFQGTGAADDSGLPNDRFFAVRPEGSVSTLKIQRTERGDSAVYLCASSLTGSRNEQFFGPGTRLTVL.

This clonotype was counted ten times or more. The chain combines TRBV11-1 with TRBJ2-3; the D is unclear. V was shortened by 6 bases and J by 2 bases, with 6 bases between the two germline ends. The CDR3 totals 12 residues. CDR1 SGHAT and CDR2 FQDESV come from the germline V gene (reference sequence). CDR3 amino acids: CASRGFTDTQYF. CDR3 bases: TGTGCCAGCAGGGGGTTCACAGATACGCAGTATTTT. Looking up the rest from reference TRBV11-1 and TRBJ2-3 gives the full variable domain: EAEVAQSPRYKITEKSQAVAFWCDPISGHATLYWYRQILGQGPELLVQFQDESVVDDSQLPKDRFSAERLKGVDSTLKIQPAELGDSAMYLCASRGFTDTQYFGPGTRLTVL.

The chain employs TRBV6-5 and TRBJ2-1; TRBD2 aligns across 15 bases. The CDR3 runs 20 residues. V shed 2 bases and J 2 bases; nucleotides not matched to a gene: 10. The germline V gene encodes CDR1 MNHEY and CDR2 SVGAGI. The CDR3 region has the DNA TGTGCCAGCAGTTACCAAACTCCGGGACTAGCGGGGGGAACCTACAATGAGCAGTTCTTC. It yields the protein CASSYQTPGLAGGTYNEQFF.